A selection of T cell receptor beta chains follows, all from one sample in a study of blood T cell repertoires in COVID-19. Profiling relied on immunoSEQ multiplex PCR, and the TCRdb table lists in-frame clones only, not all of them. The table shows under 250,000 clones, with more than 70% occurring only once. Sequencing was done on a sample of peripheral blood. All receptors come from a human donor in a cohort sampled during active COVID-19. Both conserved end residues are part of each CDR3. A D gene is named only where the DNA matches it firmly. A clone size is listed for some rows: how often the clone was seen (once, few, many), or a class if it is expanded.

v_gene	abundance	j_gene	d_gene	CDR3nt	CDR3aa
TRBV6-4	.	TRBJ2-1	.	TGTGCCAGCAGCCCTATTCACAGCAGGGGAAATGAGCAGTTCTTC	CASSPIHSRGNEQFF
TRBV7-2	few	TRBJ1-6	.	TGTGCCAGCAGCTTAGAGATCGGGTCCCTCCACTTT	CASSLEIGSLHF
TRBV28	once	TRBJ1-2	.	TGTGCCAGCAGTCCCCTACAGTGGGGGCCCTATGGCTACACCTTC	CASSPLQWGPYGYTF
TRBV2	.	TRBJ2-3	TRBD2	TGTGCCAGCAGGACCGGGACTAGCGGCACAGATACGCAGTATTTT	CASRTGTSGTDTQYF
TRBV28	.	TRBJ2-4	.	TGTGCCAGCAGTTCCGCCGGGGAAGCCAAAAACATTCAGTACTTC	CASSSAGEAKNIQYF
TRBV5-1	.	TRBJ1-1	TRBD1	TGCGCCAGCAAGGACAGGGGCTCGACTGAAGCTTTCTTT	CASKDRGSTEAFF
TRBV6-2/TRBV6-3	.	TRBJ1-5	.	TGTGCCAGCATCCCAAATACAGATAGCAATCAGCCCCAGCATTTT	CASIPNTDSNQPQHF
TRBV10-3	.	TRBJ1-2	TRBD1	TGTGCCATCAGTGAAACAGGGGGCATGGAGTATGGCTACACCTTC	CAISETGGMEYGYTF
TRBV28	.	TRBJ2-3	.	TGTGCCAGCAGTTTTGTGACTAGGATAGATACGCAGTATTTT	CASSFVTRIDTQYF
TRBV19	few	TRBJ2-1	TRBD2	TGTGCCAGTAGTCTCAATAGCGGGGGGTTGTCTAATGAGCAGTTCTTC	CASSLNSGGLSNEQFF
TRBV18	.	TRBJ1-2	.	TGTGCCAGCTCACCCAGACAGCGTTTGGGATACACCTTC	CASSPRQRLGYTF
TRBV18	.	TRBJ2-1	TRBD2	TGTGCCAGCTCACCCCCTACTAGCGGGAGTCGGAACAATGAGCAGTTCTTC	CASSPPTSGSRNNEQFF
TRBV4-3	once	TRBJ2-3	TRBD1	TGCGCCAGCAGCCAGGGGACAGGGTATACAGATACGCAGTATTTT	CASSQGTGYTDTQYF
TRBV6-5	.	TRBJ2-1	TRBD1	TGTGCCAGCAGGGGACAGGGTGTCTACAATGAGCAGTTCTTC	CASRGQGVYNEQFF